This TCR beta chain was recovered during a study of long-term antiretroviral therapy in people with HIV. General observations from the study: Regardless of time point, clones expanded before ART dominated the repertoire.

HIV-positive participants were all treated in the United States. Before DNA extraction, 1-10 million cryopreserved PBMC were held in the samples. As concerns this clone: Its matching antigen is unknown.

Survey level was the resolution at which the v3.0 immunoSEQ assay ran. TCRdb's copy holds only in-frame clones and misses some; the assay was immunoSEQ multiplex PCR. This table holds 15,000 to 20,000 clones, over 75% found once. This CDR3 has 13 residues. The ends lost 3 bases at V and 6 bases at J; junction bases unmatched: 3. Germline V gene lookup returns CDR1 SGHRS and CDR2 YFSETQ. Sequencing used unsorted PBMCs, obtained 0.3 years after starting antiretroviral therapy. This clonotype was sampled from a man between 60 and 75 years old with HIV. The genes are TRBV5-1 and TRBJ2-1; 7 positions agree with TRBD2. The CDR3 loop is CASSWAGVNEQFF. The CDR3 coding sequence is TGCGCCAGCAGCTGGGCGGGGGTCAATGAGCAGTTCTTC.